Reported below is one T cell receptor beta chain. The antigen remains unidentified. This sample is part of a study of early T cells in non-severe SARS-CoV-2 infection. At the level of the study: The input, bulk RNA from unsorted whole blood, was sequenced, and chains were unpaired.

Individually, cDNA molecules had unique molecular identifiers attached to them. TCRdb used MiXCR to reprocess the 5' RACE reads, holding one entry per CDR3 protein. The data hold approximately 66,000 distinct CDR3 sequences, with about 13% observed a single time. Study-level results: In VDJdb matching, anti-spike CD8 responses were favored while private and CD4 specificities went missing.

The sequencing input was whole blood. The TCR originated in an adult who was a healthcare worker with PCR-confirmed SARS-CoV-2 infection or an uninfected control (not recorded which).

In DNA, the CDR3 is TGTGCCAGCAGTTACGTTCCCGCGACAGGGGGCGAGCAGTACTTC. Its translation: CASSYVPATGGEQYF. V usage is TRBV6-6 and J usage is TRBJ2-7, with 9 positions matching TRBD1. Looked up from germline, CDR1 is MNHNY and CDR2 is SVGAGI (reference sequence). J gave up 6 bases and V 2 bases, and 8 bases lay outside the gene matches. This CDR3 has 15 amino acids.